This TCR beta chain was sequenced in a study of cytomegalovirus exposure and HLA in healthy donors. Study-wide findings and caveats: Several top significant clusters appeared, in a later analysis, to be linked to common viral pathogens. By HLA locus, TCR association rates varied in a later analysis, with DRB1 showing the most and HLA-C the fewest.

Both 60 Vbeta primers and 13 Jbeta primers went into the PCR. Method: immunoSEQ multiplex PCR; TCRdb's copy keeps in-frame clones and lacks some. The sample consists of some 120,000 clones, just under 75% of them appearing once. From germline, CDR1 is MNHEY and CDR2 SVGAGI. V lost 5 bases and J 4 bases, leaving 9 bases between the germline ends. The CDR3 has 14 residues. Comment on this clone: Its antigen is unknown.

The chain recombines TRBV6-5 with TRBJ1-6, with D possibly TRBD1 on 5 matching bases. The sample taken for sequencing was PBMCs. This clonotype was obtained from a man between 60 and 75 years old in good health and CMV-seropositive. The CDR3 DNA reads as TGTGCCAGCAGTGAGGCAGGGTATAATTCACCCCTCCACTTT. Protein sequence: CASSEAGYNSPLHF.